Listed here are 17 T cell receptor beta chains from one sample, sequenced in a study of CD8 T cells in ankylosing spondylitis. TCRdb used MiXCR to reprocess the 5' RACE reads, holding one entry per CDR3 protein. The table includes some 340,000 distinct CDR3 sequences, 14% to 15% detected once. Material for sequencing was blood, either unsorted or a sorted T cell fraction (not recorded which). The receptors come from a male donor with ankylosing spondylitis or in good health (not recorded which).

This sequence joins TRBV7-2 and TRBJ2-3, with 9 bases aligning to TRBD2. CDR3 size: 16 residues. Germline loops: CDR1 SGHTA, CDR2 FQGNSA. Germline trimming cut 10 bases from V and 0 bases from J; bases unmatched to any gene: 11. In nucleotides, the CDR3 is TGTGCCATCAAGGGGAAGCGGGGGGCAAGCACAGATACGCAGTATTTT. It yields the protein CAIKGKRGASTDTQYF.

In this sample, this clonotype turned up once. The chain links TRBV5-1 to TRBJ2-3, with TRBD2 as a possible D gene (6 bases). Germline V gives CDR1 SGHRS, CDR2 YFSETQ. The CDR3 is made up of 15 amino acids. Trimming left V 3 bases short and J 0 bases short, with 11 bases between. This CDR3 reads CASSSGLQSTDTQYF. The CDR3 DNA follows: TGCGCCAGCAGCTCGGGACTTCAGAGCACAGATACGCAGTATTTT.

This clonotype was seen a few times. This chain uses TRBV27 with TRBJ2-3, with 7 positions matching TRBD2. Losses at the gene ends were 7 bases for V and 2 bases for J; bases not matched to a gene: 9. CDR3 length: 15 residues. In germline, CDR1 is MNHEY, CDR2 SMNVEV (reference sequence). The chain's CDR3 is CASTYPGGTTDTQYF. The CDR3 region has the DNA TGTGCCAGCACCTATCCCGGGGGGACCACAGATACGCAGTATTTT.

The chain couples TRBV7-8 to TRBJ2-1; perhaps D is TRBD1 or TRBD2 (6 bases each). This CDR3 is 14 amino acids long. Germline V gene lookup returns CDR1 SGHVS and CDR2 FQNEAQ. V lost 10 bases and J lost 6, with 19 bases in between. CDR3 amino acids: CATIKPRGGNEQFF. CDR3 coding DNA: TGTGCCACCATAAAACCCAGGGGAGGCAATGAGCAGTTCTTC.

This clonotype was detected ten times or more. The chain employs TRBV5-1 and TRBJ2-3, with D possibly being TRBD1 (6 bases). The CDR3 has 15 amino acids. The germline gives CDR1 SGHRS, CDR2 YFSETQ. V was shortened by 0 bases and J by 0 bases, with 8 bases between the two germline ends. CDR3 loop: CASSLDGGSTDTQYF. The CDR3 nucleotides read TGCGCCAGCAGCTTGGATGGGGGCAGCACAGATACGCAGTATTTT.

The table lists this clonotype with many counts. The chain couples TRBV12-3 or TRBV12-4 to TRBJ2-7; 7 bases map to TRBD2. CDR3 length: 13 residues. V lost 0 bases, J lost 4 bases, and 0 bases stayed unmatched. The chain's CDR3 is CASSLAAGYEQYF. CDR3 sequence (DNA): TGTGCCAGCAGTTTAGCAGCGGGGTACGAGCAGTACTTC.

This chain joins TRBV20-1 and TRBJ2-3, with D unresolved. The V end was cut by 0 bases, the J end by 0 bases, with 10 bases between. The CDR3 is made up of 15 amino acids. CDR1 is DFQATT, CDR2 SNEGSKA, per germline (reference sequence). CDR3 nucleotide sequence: TGCAGTGCTAGAGATCCCGCAACCAGCACAGATACGCAGTATTTT. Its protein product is CSARDPATSTDTQYF.

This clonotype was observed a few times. The CDR3 loop reads CASSQGTGGYHEQYF. The CDR3 DNA sequence: TGTGCCAGCAGCCAGGGGACCGGGGGTTACCACGAGCAGTACTTC. The chain employs TRBV4-2 and TRBJ2-7, with D perhaps TRBD2 (6 bases). This CDR3 region has 15 residues. V lost 3 bases, J lost 5 bases, and 17 bases lay in between. CDR1 LGHNA and CDR2 YNFKEQ come from the germline V gene.

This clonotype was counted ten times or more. The CDR3 nucleotides are TGTGCCAGCAGTGATCCCCTCACCGGAGAGCAGTACTTC. Its translation: CASSDPLTGEQYF. The chain combines TRBV25-1 with TRBJ2-7; D ambiguous. The V end was cut by 3 bases, the J end by 7 bases, with 13 bases between. CDR1 is MGHDK, CDR2 SYGVNS, per germline. The CDR3 runs 13 residues.

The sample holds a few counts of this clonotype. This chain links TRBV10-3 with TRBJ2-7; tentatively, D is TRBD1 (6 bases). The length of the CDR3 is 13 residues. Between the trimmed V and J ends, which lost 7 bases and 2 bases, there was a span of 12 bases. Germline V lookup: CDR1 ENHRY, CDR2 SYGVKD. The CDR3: CAIKGQGTYEQYF. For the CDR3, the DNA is TGTGCCATCAAGGGGCAGGGGACCTACGAGCAGTACTTC.

The chain's CDR3 is CSARTSGQETQYF. In nucleotides, the CDR3 is TGCAGTGCTCGGACTAGCGGACAAGAGACCCAGTACTTC. The chain links TRBV20-1 to TRBJ2-5; 10 nucleotides line up with TRBD2. The CDR3 has 13 amino acids. Germline-derived CDR1 and CDR2 are DFQATT and SNEGSKA (reference sequence). With V trimmed by 5 bases and J by 2 bases, 2 bases remained unmatched.

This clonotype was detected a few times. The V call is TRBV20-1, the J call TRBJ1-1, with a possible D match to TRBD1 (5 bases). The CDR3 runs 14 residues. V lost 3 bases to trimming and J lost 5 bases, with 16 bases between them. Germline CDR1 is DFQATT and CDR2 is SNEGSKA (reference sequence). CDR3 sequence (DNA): TGCAGTGCTAGTGTAAGCCCTGCAGGGACTGAAGCTTTCTTT. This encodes CSASVSPAGTEAFF.

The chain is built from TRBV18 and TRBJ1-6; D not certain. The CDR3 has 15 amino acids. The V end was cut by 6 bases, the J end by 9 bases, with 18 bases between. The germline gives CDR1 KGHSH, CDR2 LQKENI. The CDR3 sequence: CASSPEVGAGSPLHF. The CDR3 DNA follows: TGTGCCAGCTCCCCCGAGGTTGGAGCGGGTTCACCCCTCCACTTT.

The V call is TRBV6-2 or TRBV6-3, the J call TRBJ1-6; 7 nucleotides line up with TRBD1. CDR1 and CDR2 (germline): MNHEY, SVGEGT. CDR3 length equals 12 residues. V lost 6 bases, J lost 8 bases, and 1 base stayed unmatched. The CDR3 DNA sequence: TGTGCCAGCAGAGACAGGGATTCACCCCTCCACTTT. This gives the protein CASRDRDSPLHF.

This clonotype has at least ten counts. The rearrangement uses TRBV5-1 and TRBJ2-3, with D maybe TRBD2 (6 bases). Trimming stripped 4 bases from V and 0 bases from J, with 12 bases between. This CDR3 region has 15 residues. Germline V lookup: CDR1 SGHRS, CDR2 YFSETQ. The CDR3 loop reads CASSPGGPSTDTQYF. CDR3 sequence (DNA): TGCGCCAGCAGCCCCGGGGGACCGAGCACAGATACGCAGTATTTT.

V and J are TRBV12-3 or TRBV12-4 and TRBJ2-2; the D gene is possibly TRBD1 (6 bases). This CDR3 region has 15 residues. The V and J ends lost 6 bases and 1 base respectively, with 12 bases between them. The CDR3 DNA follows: TGTGCCAGCAGCTCCCAGGGGAAGAACACCGGGGAGCTGTTTTTT. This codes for CASSSQGKNTGELFF.

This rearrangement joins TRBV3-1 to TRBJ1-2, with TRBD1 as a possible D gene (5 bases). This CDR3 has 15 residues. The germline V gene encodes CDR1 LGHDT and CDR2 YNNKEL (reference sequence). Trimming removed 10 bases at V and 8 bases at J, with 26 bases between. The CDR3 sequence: CATTQGSSGGRGYTF. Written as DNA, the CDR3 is TGTGCCACCACCCAAGGGAGCTCGGGGGGACGGGGCTACACCTTC.